The entry below gives a single T cell receptor beta chain sequence along with its context. Expressed TCRB transcripts were sequenced because the isolated RNA had all been reverse transcribed beforehand. TCRdb keeps only in-frame clones here, not all; method: immunoSEQ multiplex PCR. The table records about 150,000 clones, more than 9.5% of them present only once. The data derive from a study of beta chain features in type 1 diabetes. Per germline, CDR1 SGHTA and CDR2 FQGNSA. Trimming took 3 bases from V and 4 from J, leaving 16 bases between them. The CDR3 has 15 residues. This chain joins TRBV7-2 and TRBJ2-7; tentatively, D is TRBD1 or TRBD2 (6 bases each). This receptor was taken from a man younger than 35 in good health. Sequences were obtained from central memory CD4+ T cells from blood. The CDR3 spells CASSFEGGFSYEQYF. CDR3 sequence (DNA): TGTGCCAGCAGCTTCGAGGGGGGTTTTTCGTACGAGCAGTACTTC.